These T cell receptor beta chains were read from a single sample in a study of blood T cell repertoires in COVID-19. Sequenced by immunoSEQ multiplex PCR; TCRdb stores in-frame clones only, minus some. The repertoire holds over 250,000 clones, with around 87% as singletons. The sequencing input was peripheral blood. Receptors originate from a woman in her thirties or forties who had recovered from COVID-19. CDR3s include the opening cysteine and the closing phenylalanine or tryptophan.

j_gene: TRBJ1-2; v_gene: TRBV7-2; CDR3aa: CASSLVPGGGGYTF
j_gene: TRBJ1-5; v_gene: TRBV4-1; CDR3aa: CASSQRYSNQPQHF
j_gene: TRBJ2-3; v_gene: TRBV15; CDR3aa: CATSRAWGPGTDTQYF
j_gene: TRBJ2-3; v_gene: TRBV4-1; CDR3aa: CASSQDEGTGRWLDTQYF
j_gene: TRBJ2-3; v_gene: TRBV29-1; CDR3aa: CSVALTKRAPADTQYF
j_gene: TRBJ2-5; v_gene: TRBV6-4; CDR3aa: CATGSGALGSGGAQETQYF
j_gene: TRBJ2-7; v_gene: TRBV11-3; CDR3aa: CASSSGQGASYEQYF
j_gene: TRBJ1-2; v_gene: TRBV4-3; CDR3aa: CASSQRQGHFIDGYTF
j_gene: TRBJ2-7; v_gene: TRBV9; CDR3aa: CASSVGGPGGYYEQYF
j_gene: TRBJ2-1; v_gene: TRBV13; CDR3aa: CASSPNRRGEFF
j_gene: TRBJ2-7; v_gene: TRBV6-5; CDR3aa: CASSHGAGNEYEQYF
j_gene: TRBJ1-4; v_gene: TRBV29-1; CDR3aa: CSVPGQGATNEKLFF
j_gene: TRBJ2-5; v_gene: TRBV19; CDR3aa: CASSMLAGGGETQYF
j_gene: TRBJ1-1; v_gene: TRBV28; CDR3aa: CASSSAALAEAFF
j_gene: TRBJ1-4; v_gene: TRBV9; CDR3aa: CASSVGLRTTNEKLFF
j_gene: TRBJ1-2; v_gene: TRBV28; CDR3aa: CASSLGGGLYGYTF
j_gene: TRBJ2-7; v_gene: TRBV2; CDR3aa: CASRSDSYEQYF
j_gene: TRBJ1-2; v_gene: TRBV3-1/TRBV3-2; CDR3aa: CASSPQLSYGYTF
j_gene: TRBJ2-7; v_gene: TRBV18; CDR3aa: CASSPGLENEQYF
j_gene: TRBJ1-1; v_gene: TRBV7-8; CDR3aa: CASSYRDNFRRTEAFF
j_gene: TRBJ2-5; v_gene: TRBV3-1/TRBV3-2; CDR3aa: CASSQPYQETQYF
j_gene: TRBJ2-7; v_gene: TRBV5-4; CDR3aa: CASSVGPGYEQYF
j_gene: TRBJ2-7; v_gene: TRBV9; CDR3aa: CASSPSRGGRPYEQYF
j_gene: TRBJ1-1; v_gene: TRBV7-2; CDR3aa: CATSPWGQARTEAFF
j_gene: TRBJ2-2; v_gene: TRBV27; CDR3aa: CASSQPTGYTGELFF
j_gene: TRBJ2-7; v_gene: TRBV7-9; CDR3aa: CASSLAWTGLAYEQYF
j_gene: TRBJ2-5; v_gene: TRBV9; CDR3aa: CASSRGSSETQYF
j_gene: TRBJ2-1; v_gene: TRBV4-2; CDR3aa: CASSQDPGGVEQFF
j_gene: TRBJ2-1; v_gene: TRBV15; CDR3aa: CATSYSGAVYNEQFF
j_gene: TRBJ2-6; v_gene: TRBV6-5; CDR3aa: CASSYHRGSGANVLTF
j_gene: TRBJ1-6; v_gene: TRBV11-2; CDR3aa: CASSRTTGYNSPLHF
j_gene: TRBJ1-1; v_gene: TRBV9; CDR3aa: CASSRGGGNTEAFF
j_gene: TRBJ2-7; v_gene: TRBV25-1; CDR3aa: CASSGFGVREQYF
j_gene: TRBJ2-7; v_gene: TRBV28; CDR3aa: CASSLLPGQGAYEQYF
j_gene: TRBJ1-2; v_gene: TRBV9; CDR3aa: CASSVGDRVRGDYGYTF
j_gene: TRBJ1-3; v_gene: TRBV9; CDR3aa: CASSDGRDSGNTIYF
j_gene: TRBJ2-1; v_gene: TRBV7-6; CDR3aa: CASSLGSSGGARREQFF
j_gene: TRBJ1-1; v_gene: TRBV5-1; CDR3aa: CASSLGGRGTEAFF
j_gene: TRBJ2-5; v_gene: TRBV2; CDR3aa: CASSDRGYSGGTQYF
j_gene: TRBJ2-7; v_gene: TRBV5-1; CDR3aa: CASSLGQVDSYEQYF
j_gene: TRBJ2-6; v_gene: TRBV19; CDR3aa: CASSIHPGHSSGANVLTF
j_gene: TRBJ2-5; v_gene: TRBV30; CDR3aa: CAWSVHGEETQYF
j_gene: TRBJ2-5; v_gene: TRBV6-2/TRBV6-3; CDR3aa: CASSFLGGVQETQYF
j_gene: TRBJ1-6; v_gene: TRBV7-2; CDR3aa: CASSTHRGGNSPLHF
j_gene: TRBJ2-1; v_gene: TRBV19; CDR3aa: CASSPWGESSYNEQFF
j_gene: TRBJ1-2; v_gene: TRBV6-5; CDR3aa: CASSPLLGSGYGYTF
j_gene: TRBJ2-2; v_gene: TRBV25-1; CDR3aa: CASSEYVSYNTGELFF
j_gene: TRBJ1-4; v_gene: TRBV5-1; CDR3aa: CASSLSAQGTGNEKLFF
j_gene: TRBJ2-7; v_gene: TRBV7-2; CDR3aa: CASSPRPTAYEQYF
j_gene: TRBJ2-1; v_gene: TRBV9; CDR3aa: CASSVALAGGMQFF
j_gene: TRBJ1-1; v_gene: TRBV20-1; CDR3aa: CSALWPPEAFF
j_gene: TRBJ1-1; v_gene: TRBV9; CDR3aa: CASSAPQRGAGTEAFF
j_gene: TRBJ2-3; v_gene: TRBV25-1; CDR3aa: CASSEMRGALDTQYF
j_gene: TRBJ2-3; v_gene: TRBV7-8; CDR3aa: CASIDGGALYGTDTQYF
j_gene: TRBJ2-7; v_gene: TRBV7-9; CDR3aa: CASSGPGLARQYF
j_gene: TRBJ1-1; v_gene: TRBV5-5; CDR3aa: CASSSGATEAFF
j_gene: TRBJ1-1; v_gene: TRBV12-3/TRBV12-4; CDR3aa: CASSFLQGYEAFF
j_gene: TRBJ2-3; v_gene: TRBV6-6; CDR3aa: CASSPGTSGWGDTQYF
j_gene: TRBJ1-2; v_gene: TRBV19; CDR3aa: CASSIGGDYGYTF